This T cell receptor beta chain was identified during a study of identical twins. This clonotype has a handful of counts. The antigen is unknown. The ends were cut back, 1 base at V and 3 bases at J, with 8 bases in the middle. Per germline, CDR1 SEHNR and CDR2 FQNEAQ (reference sequence). The CDR3 is 14 amino acids. A universal primer site was added by template switching, and unique molecular identifiers were carried by the cDNA. TCRdb re-analysed the 5' RACE reads in MiXCR, keeping a single row per CDR3 protein. The data contain roughly 570,000 distinct CDR3 sequences, 9% to 10% of them singletons. Study-level results: Memory repertoires lacked the insertion deficit that abundant cord blood beta clonotypes showed. Monozygotic twins shared more out-of-frame TCR alpha than recombination models predicted. Twins' surplus sharing was weaker for beta out-of-frame sequences.

In addition, the sample was reused for a study of yellow fever vaccine responses in identical twins.

The sample was PBMCs. This chain connects TRBV7-9 to TRBJ2-3; D unresolved. This TCR derives from a woman younger than 30 in good health. The CDR3 loop reads CASSLGSVTDTQYF. For the CDR3, the DNA is TGTGCCAGCAGCTTAGGATCCGTGACAGATACGCAGTATTTT.